The 25 T cell receptor beta chains presented below share a single source sample, sequenced in a study of PD-L1 blockade in urothelial cancer. Time point specified: pretreatment peripheral blood. The data were produced by immunoSEQ multiplex PCR, yet TCRdb's version contains in-frame clones alone and is incomplete. This table has approximately 52,000 clones, approximately 83% appearing once. Specimen: PBMCs, collected around atezolizumab (anti-PD-L1) treatment. The receptors were gathered from a man aged 65 to 79 with urothelial cancer.

This chain links TRBV25-1 with TRBJ2-7; a weak D match, TRBD2 (5 bases). Germline V gives CDR1 MGHDK, CDR2 SYGVNS. V was shortened by 5 bases and J by 1 base, with 15 bases between the two germline ends. The CDR3 loop spans 15 amino acids. The CDR3 DNA reads as TGTGCCAGCAGTCCGGGGTCGATAGGATCCTACGAGCAGTACTTC. Encoded protein: CASSPGSIGSYEQYF.

This clone was counted only a few times. This chain connects TRBV7-2 to TRBJ1-1, with D hard to call. The CDR3 runs 11 residues. Trimming stripped 6 bases from V and 3 bases from J, with 5 bases between. Germline V gives CDR1 SGHTA, CDR2 FQGNSA. DNA of the CDR3: TGTGCCAGCAGTCTTTACACTGAAGCTTTCTTT. Residues: CASSLYTEAFF.

A remark on this clone: The sample holds other DNA sequences that translate to the same CDR3. The gene calls are TRBV25-1 and TRBJ1-2; perhaps TRBD1 as D (5 bases). Between the trimmed V and J ends, which lost 2 bases and 4 bases, there was a span of 8 bases. The CDR3 runs 13 residues. Per germline, CDR1 MGHDK and CDR2 SYGVNS. CDR3 in amino acids: CASSEQGSYGYTF. Here the CDR3 DNA reads TGTGCCAGCAGTGAACAGGGTAGCTATGGCTACACCTTC.

The chain uses TRBV10-3 and TRBJ2-7; the match to TRBD1 covers 7 bases. With 4 bases clipped from V and 3 bases from J, the junction kept 3 bases outside the gene matches. The CDR3 extends over 13 amino acids. Germline lookup yields CDR1 ENHRY and CDR2 SYGVKD. The CDR3 loop reads CAISGPGGYEQYF. CDR3 coding DNA: TGTGCCATCAGTGGGCCAGGGGGCTACGAGCAGTACTTC.

The CDR3 region has the DNA TGTGCCAGCAGCTTAACGGCCGGGCGGGGTGACTATGGCTACACCTTC. This codes for CASSLTAGRGDYGYTF. The chain combines TRBV7-3 with TRBJ1-2; D is uncertain. Germline lookup yields CDR1 SGHTA and CDR2 FQGTGA. With 0 bases removed from V and 3 bases from J, the gap between germline ends came to 14 bases. CDR3 size: 16 residues.

The genes are TRBV9 and TRBJ2-2; TRBD2 matches 13 bases. The CDR3 runs 20 residues. CDR1 and CDR2 from the germline V gene are SGDLS and YYNGEE. The junction had 11 bases not matched to a gene; V was cut back by 2 bases and J by 1 base. The CDR3 is CASSVNPRTSGSGNTGELFF. CDR3 nucleotide sequence: TGTGCCAGCAGCGTGAATCCCCGGACTAGCGGGAGCGGGAACACCGGGGAGCTGTTTTTT.

This clone was found once. V is TRBV7-8 and J is TRBJ2-1; tentatively, D is TRBD2 (5 bases). The germline gives CDR1 SGHVS, CDR2 FQNEAQ. This CDR3 contains 17 residues. V lost 5 bases, J lost 6 bases, and 23 bases lay in between. Here the CDR3 DNA reads TGTGCCAGCAGCCCCTCTTTCCGGGGAAAGGTAACCAATGAGCAGTTCTTC. Translating it yields CASSPSFRGKVTNEQFF.

This chain joins TRBV6-1 and TRBJ2-1; 13 bases agree with TRBD2. This CDR3 comprises 15 residues. The ends lost 5 bases at V and 8 bases at J; junction bases unmatched: 6. From germline, CDR1 is MNHNS and CDR2 SASEGT. This CDR3 reads CASSPRTSGSYEQFF. The DNA of the CDR3 is TGTGCCAGCAGTCCCCGGACTAGCGGGAGCTATGAGCAGTTCTTC.

CDR3 protein: CASLETRSGNTIYF. In nucleotides, the CDR3 is TGTGCCAGCCTAGAGACTCGCTCTGGAAACACCATATATTTT. The chain links TRBV28 to TRBJ1-3; D not certain. This CDR3 has 14 residues. CDR1 is MDHEN, CDR2 SYDVKM, per germline. Between the trimmed V and J ends, which lost 8 bases and 0 bases, there was a span of 11 bases.

This clone was observed a handful of times. V usage is TRBV6-5 and J usage is TRBJ2-5, with D tentatively TRBD2 (5 bases). This CDR3 spans 13 amino acids. The germline V gene encodes CDR1 MNHEY and CDR2 SVGAGI. V gave up 5 bases and J gave up 5 bases, with 12 bases separating them. The CDR3 reads CASSRARGETQYF. The DNA for the CDR3 is TGTGCCAGCAGTCGGGCTAGAGGGGAGACCCAGTACTTC.

V and J are TRBV10-3 and TRBJ1-1; 7 nucleotides align to TRBD1. With V trimmed by 2 bases and J by 3 bases, 0 bases remained unmatched. CDR3 length equals 13 residues. CDR1 and CDR2 from the germline V gene are ENHRY and SYGVKD. The CDR3 DNA sequence: TGTGCCATCAGTGAGACAGGGGACACTGAAGCTTTCTTT. Translation gives CAISETGDTEAFF.

The chain carries TRBV6-6 and TRBJ2-7, with D maybe TRBD2 (7 bases). CDR1 and CDR2 from the germline V gene are MNHNY and SVGAGI (reference sequence). The CDR3 sequence is 14 residues long. Trimming took 0 bases from V and 7 from J, leaving 13 bases between them. DNA of the CDR3: TGTGCCAGCAGTTACTCGGGGGGGCAGGGTGAGCAGTACTTC. As protein: CASSYSGGQGEQYF.

V is TRBV28 and J is TRBJ2-3, with a tentative D call TRBD1 (7 bases). Looked up from germline, CDR1 is MDHEN and CDR2 is SYDVKM. Trimming removed 4 bases from V and 14 bases from J, with 19 bases in between. The CDR3 consists of 13 residues. CDR3 nucleotide sequence: TGTGCCAGCAGTTCCCAGGGGGGCAGATACGCGTATTTT. As protein: CASSSQGGRYAYF.

The CDR3 sequence is CASSPRGLAGSYEQYF. The DNA for the CDR3 is TGTGCCAGCAGTCCGCGAGGACTAGCGGGCTCCTACGAGCAGTACTTC. V gene TRBV28 combines with J gene TRBJ2-7, with 11 bases identical to TRBD2. The CDR3 runs to 16 residues. V lost 5 bases to trimming and J lost 0 bases; unmatched junction nucleotides: 6. Germline V gene data show CDR1 as MDHEN and CDR2 as SYDVKM.

V and J are TRBV10-1 and TRBJ2-7, with 9 bases lining up with TRBD2. With 0 bases clipped from V and 5 bases from J, the junction kept 8 bases outside the gene matches. CDR3 length: 16 residues. Germline V gene data show CDR1 as WNHNN and CDR2 as SYGVQD (reference sequence). CDR3 nucleotides: TGCGCCAGCAGTGAGTCGATGGGGGCTAGCGGGGACGAGCAGTACTTC. This sequence encodes CASSESMGASGDEQYF.

This clone was recorded a few times. J is TRBJ2-1 and V is TRBV4-2; D is undetermined. This CDR3 contains 17 residues. Germline loops: CDR1 LGHNA, CDR2 YNFKEQ. V was cut by 0 bases and J by 0 bases, with 12 bases left in between. The CDR3 DNA reads TGTGCCAGCAGCCAAGATTCTCTAGTCGGCTCCTACAATGAGCAGTTCTTC. This translates into CASSQDSLVGSYNEQFF.

The V call is TRBV6-6, the J call TRBJ1-5, with TRBD1 as a possible D gene (5 bases). The germline CDR1 and CDR2 sequences are MNHNY and SVGAGI (reference sequence). V was cut by 6 bases and J by 3 bases, with 12 bases left in between. CDR3 length equals 14 residues. The CDR3: CASSPGTFNQPQHF. The CDR3 region has the DNA TGTGCCAGCAGCCCCGGGACTTTCAATCAGCCCCAGCATTTT.

The genes are TRBV28 and TRBJ2-1; perhaps TRBD2 as D (6 bases). The germline V gene has CDR1 MDHEN and CDR2 SYDVKM. The CDR3 spans 14 residues. Deletions cut 2 bases from V and 5 bases from J, with 10 bases between. Here the CDR3 reads CASSLGGSHNEQFF. In DNA form, the CDR3 reads TGTGCCAGCAGTTTAGGAGGGTCCCACAATGAGCAGTTCTTC.

The V call is TRBV19, the J call TRBJ2-7, with 12 bases matching TRBD1. The CDR3 consists of 15 residues. Per germline, CDR1 LNHDA and CDR2 SQIVND (reference sequence). After removal of 4 bases from V and 5 bases from J, the junction contained 6 bases not matched to a gene. The CDR3 DNA follows: TGTGCCAGTAGTAGGGGACAGGGGGCGCAGGACGAGCAGTACTTC. Translating it yields CASSRGQGAQDEQYF.

CDR3 in amino acids: CASSQVEGSSLHGYAYF. The CDR3 coding sequence is TGTGCCAGCAGCCAAGTGGAGGGCTCGTCATTGCACGGATACGCGTATTTT. The chain recombines TRBV4-2 with TRBJ2-3; D might be TRBD2 (6 bases). CDR1 and CDR2 from the germline V gene are LGHNA and YNFKEQ. The CDR3 is 17 amino acids. The V end was cut by 1 base, the J end by 14 bases, with 28 bases between.

V gene TRBV27 combines with J gene TRBJ2-1, with 9 bases lining up with TRBD2. This CDR3 contains 14 residues. The V gene's germline CDR1 is MNHEY and CDR2 SMNVEV (reference sequence). The trim removed 8 bases at V and 7 bases at J, leaving 9 bases unmatched. The CDR3 bases are TGTGCCAGCCATCGCGGGGGGGGCAGGAATGAGCAGTTCTTC. This sequence encodes CASHRGGGRNEQFF.

The chain employs TRBV11-2 and TRBJ2-3, with TRBD2 matching over 7 bases. Germline assignment: CDR1 SGHAT and CDR2 FQNNGV. Unmatched junction bases numbered 7, after V lost 3 bases and J lost 4 bases. CDR3 size: 15 residues. CDR3 coding DNA: TGTGCCAGCAGCTTCGCGGGAGTGAACGCAGATACGCAGTATTTT. It codes for CASSFAGVNADTQYF.

Ten or more counts support this clone. The chain uses TRBV4-1 and TRBJ2-1, with 8 bases lining up with TRBD2. The CDR3 has 16 amino acids. The V gene's germline CDR1 is MGHRA and CDR2 YSYEKL. V lost 0 bases, J lost 4 bases, and 5 bases stayed unmatched. The CDR3 region is CASSQEPSGSYNEQFF. DNA of the CDR3: TGCGCCAGCAGCCAAGAACCTAGCGGGTCATACAATGAGCAGTTCTTC.

The V call is TRBV5-6, the J call TRBJ1-1; D may be TRBD1 (6 bases). V was pared by 3 bases and J by 13 bases, with 16 bases between. Looked up from germline, CDR1 is SGHDT and CDR2 is YYEEEE. The CDR3 is 12 amino acids. Here the CDR3 reads CASSSSRGNGFF. CDR3 DNA sequence: TGTGCCAGCAGCTCCAGCAGGGGAAATGGTTTCTTT. The variable domain in full, completed from reference TRBV5-6 and TRBJ1-1, reads DAGVTQSPTHLIKTRGQQVTLRCSPKSGHDTVSWYQQALGQGPQFIFQYYEEEERQRGNFPDRFSGHQFPNYSSELNVNALLLGDSALYLCASSSSRGNGFFGQGTRLTVV.

This clone came up a few times. Other DNA sequences in this sample translate to the same CDR3. V usage is TRBV9 and J usage is TRBJ1-5, with D possibly TRBD1 on 5 matching bases. This CDR3 has 15 amino acids. V lost 0 bases and J lost 5, with 12 bases in between. The germline V gene encodes CDR1 SGDLS and CDR2 YYNGEE. The CDR3 region is CASSVGGGFDQPQHF. For the CDR3, the DNA is TGTGCCAGCAGCGTAGGGGGGGGGTTCGATCAGCCCCAGCATTTT.